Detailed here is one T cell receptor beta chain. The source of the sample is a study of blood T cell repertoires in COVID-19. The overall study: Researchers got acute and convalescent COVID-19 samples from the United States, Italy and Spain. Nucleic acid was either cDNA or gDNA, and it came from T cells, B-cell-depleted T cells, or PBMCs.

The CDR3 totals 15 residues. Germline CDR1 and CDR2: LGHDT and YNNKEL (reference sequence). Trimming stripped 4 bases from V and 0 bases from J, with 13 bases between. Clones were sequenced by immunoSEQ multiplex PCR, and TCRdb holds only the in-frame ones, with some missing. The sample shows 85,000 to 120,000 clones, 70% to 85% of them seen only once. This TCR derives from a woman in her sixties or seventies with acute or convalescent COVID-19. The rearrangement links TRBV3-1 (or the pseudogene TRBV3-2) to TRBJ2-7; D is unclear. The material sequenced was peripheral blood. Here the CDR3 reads CASSRSTQSSYEQYF. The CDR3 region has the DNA TGTGCCAGCAGCCGCTCGACTCAAAGCTCCTACGAGCAGTACTTC.